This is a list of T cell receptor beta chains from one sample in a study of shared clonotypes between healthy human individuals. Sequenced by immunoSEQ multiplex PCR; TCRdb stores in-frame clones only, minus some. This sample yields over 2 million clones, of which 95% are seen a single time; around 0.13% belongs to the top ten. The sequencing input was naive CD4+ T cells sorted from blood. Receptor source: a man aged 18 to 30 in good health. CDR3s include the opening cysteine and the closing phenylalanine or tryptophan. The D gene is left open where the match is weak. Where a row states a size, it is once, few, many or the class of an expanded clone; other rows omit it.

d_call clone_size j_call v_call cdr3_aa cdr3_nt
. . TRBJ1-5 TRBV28 CASSLAGRVGQPQHF TGTGCCAGCAGTTTGGCGGGCAGGGTGGGTCAGCCCCAGCATTTT
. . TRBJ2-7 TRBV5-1 CASSLERGSYEQYF TGCGCCAGCAGCTTGGAACGGGGTTCCTACGAGCAGTACTTC
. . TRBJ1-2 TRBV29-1 CSAYGSFGDTF TGCAGCGCCTACGGGTCTTTTGGGGACACCTTC
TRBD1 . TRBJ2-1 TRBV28 CASSPSGTGGYNEQFF TGTGCCAGCAGTCCCTCCGGGACAGGGGGCTACAATGAGCAGTTCTTC
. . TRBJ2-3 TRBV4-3 CASSQSGTNTDTQYF TGCGCCAGCAGCCAATCCGGGACAAACACAGATACGCAGTATTTT
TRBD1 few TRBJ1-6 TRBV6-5 CASSSGTGYSPLHF TGTGCCAGCAGTTCCGGGACAGGGTATTCACCCCTCCACTTT
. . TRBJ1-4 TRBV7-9 CASTVGSNEKLFF TGTGCCAGCACCGTGGGGTCTAATGAAAAACTGTTTTTT
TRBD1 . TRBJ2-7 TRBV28 CASSSAGTGGYEQYF TGTGCCAGCAGCTCCGCCGGGACAGGGGGCTACGAGCAGTACTTC
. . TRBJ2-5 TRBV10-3 CAISGRPQETQYF TGTGCCATCAGTGGCCGGCCCCAAGAGACCCAGTACTTC
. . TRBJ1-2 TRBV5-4 CASSLVDTGYGYTF TGTGCCAGCAGCTTGGTGGATACAGGCTATGGCTACACCTTC
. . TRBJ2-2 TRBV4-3 CASSQEVPGAYTGELFF TGCGCCAGCAGCCAAGAGGTCCCAGGGGCGTACACCGGGGAGCTGTTTTTT
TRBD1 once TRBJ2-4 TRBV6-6 CASRQGQNIQYF TGTGCCAGCCGACAGGGGCAAAACATTCAGTACTTC
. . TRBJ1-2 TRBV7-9 CASSFIPVGGSNYGYTF TGTGCCAGCAGCTTCATCCCTGTGGGAGGGTCCAACTATGGCTACACCTTC
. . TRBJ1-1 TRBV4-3 CASSQDQGINTEAFF TGCGCCAGCAGCCAAGATCAGGGAATTAACACTGAAGCTTTCTTT
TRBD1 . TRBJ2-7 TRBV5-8 CASSRARGPYEQYF TGTGCCAGCAGCCGCGCCAGGGGGCCGTACGAGCAGTACTTC
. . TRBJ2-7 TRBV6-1 CASSAGLSSYEQYF TGTGCCAGCAGTGCCGGACTGAGCTCCTACGAGCAGTACTTC
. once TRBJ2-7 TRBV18 CASSRDGRLYEQYF TGTGCCAGCTCACGGGACGGCAGACTCTACGAGCAGTACTTC
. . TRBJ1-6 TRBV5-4 CASSRTADNSPLHF TGTGCCAGCAGCAGGACTGCAGATAATTCACCCCTCCACTTT
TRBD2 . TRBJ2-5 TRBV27 CASSLWGGQETQYF TGTGCCAGCAGTTTATGGGGGGGCCAAGAGACCCAGTACTTC
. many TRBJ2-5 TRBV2 CASSGEYQETQYF TGTGCCAGCAGTGGGGAGTACCAAGAGACCCAGTACTTC
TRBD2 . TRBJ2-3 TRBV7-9 CATGLAGATDTQYF TGTGCCACCGGCCTAGCGGGGGCCACAGATACGCAGTATTTT
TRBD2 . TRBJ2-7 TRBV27 CASSLSGSSYEQYF TGTGCCAGCAGTCTTAGCGGGAGCTCCTACGAGCAGTACTTC
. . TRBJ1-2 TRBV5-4 CASSSPGLNYGYTF TGTGCCAGCAGCTCCCCCGGTTTGAACTATGGCTACACCTTC
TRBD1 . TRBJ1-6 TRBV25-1 CASGGQGISSPLHF TGTGCCAGCGGGGGACAGGGGATTAGTTCACCCCTCCACTTT
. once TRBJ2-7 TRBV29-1 CSVFSSLEQYF TGCAGCGTTTTTTCATCTCTCGAGCAGTACTTC
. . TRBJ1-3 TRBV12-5 CASAPGNSGNTIYF TGTGCTAGTGCCCCAGGTAACTCTGGAAACACCATATATTTT
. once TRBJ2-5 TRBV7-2 CASSLARQGTQYF TGTGCCAGCAGCTTAGCTAGGCAAGGGACCCAGTACTTC
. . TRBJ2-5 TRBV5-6 CASSLGVKETQYF TGTGCCAGCAGTCTGGGAGTAAAAGAGACCCAGTACTTC
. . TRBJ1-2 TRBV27 CASSSPRRGGGYTF TGTGCCAGCAGTTCCCCTCGACGGGGTGGTGGCTACACCTTC
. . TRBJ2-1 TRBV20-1 CSALSSEQFF TGCAGTGCGCTCAGTAGTGAGCAGTTCTTC
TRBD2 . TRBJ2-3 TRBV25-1 CASSEKRGGRSDTQYF TGTGCCAGCAGTGAAAAACGGGGGGGCCGGTCAGATACGCAGTATTTT
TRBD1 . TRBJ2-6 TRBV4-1 CASSQEGQASGANVLTF TGCGCCAGCAGCCAAGAGGGACAGGCCTCTGGGGCCAACGTCCTGACTTTC